This TCR beta chain was documented in a study of CD8 T cells in ankylosing spondylitis. For TCR beta, libraries came from quantitative 5'-RACE with molecular barcodes. Each CDR3 protein gets one entry after TCRdb re-called the 5' RACE reads with MiXCR. Of hundreds of thousands of distinct CDR3 sequences listed, 25% to 30% are singletons. This CDR3 has 12 residues. CDR1 is MNHEY and CDR2 is SVGEGT in the germline V gene. The V end lost 0 bases, the J end lost 0 bases, and 0 bases lay between the germline ends. In the case of this clonotype: The antigen remains unidentified.

Findings of the study overall: In ankylosing spondylitis blood, a motif of roughly 8 highly homologous TCR beta variants appeared characteristic. CD8+ disease-linked clones were present at relatively low frequencies in blood. Significantly higher representation of disease-linked clones was reported for matched ankylosing spondylitis synovial fluid. In reactive arthritis synovial fluid and blood, some motif variants had been reported before.

The source material was blood, either unsorted or a sorted T cell fraction (not recorded which). The TCR originated in a male donor with ankylosing spondylitis. V is TRBV6-2 or TRBV6-3 and J is TRBJ2-7; D is unclear. CDR3 sequence: CASSYSSYEQYF. The CDR3 nucleotides read TGTGCCAGCAGTTACTCCTCCTACGAGCAGTACTTC.